This TCR beta chain was identified during a study of blood T cell repertoires in COVID-19. Study overall: Some COVID-19 samples were acute and others convalescent; all came from the United States, Italy and Spain.

Original processing notes: Reference gene primer amplification gave nucleated cell count estimates. This table comes from immunoSEQ multiplex PCR, and its TCRdb copy is limited to in-frame clones, with some not included. Clone size and the V and J calls come from that table; the DNA yielded D and trimming. The sample lists approximately 100,000 clones, 71% occurring once. This clone has more than one count but fewer than ten. The CDR3 runs to 16 residues. Germline V gene lookup returns CDR1 LGHDT and CDR2 YNNKEL (reference sequence). The V and J ends lost 3 bases and 6 bases respectively, with 19 bases between them.

The V gene is TRBV3-1 (or the pseudogene TRBV3-2), the J gene TRBJ2-3; a possible D gene is TRBD2 (5 bases). What was sequenced was peripheral blood. The TCR comes from a human donor with acute or convalescent COVID-19. The donor label of this sample is uncertain. CDR3 amino acids: CASSQTAGLAGDTQYF. The DNA of the CDR3 is TGTGCCAGCAGCCAGACGGCGGGTTTAGCCGGGGATACGCAGTATTTT.